Sequencing of this TCR beta chain was carried out in a study of graft-versus-host responses after intestinal transplantation. Findings and caveats of the study: An association linked early post-transplant HvG declines with peak circulating GvH clone levels. Where graft-donor T cell macrochimerism was present, patients had high graft-versus-host to host-versus-graft clonal ratios in allografts.

The CDR3 runs to 18 residues. V was shortened by 3 bases and J by 1 base, with 18 bases between the two germline ends. Germline V gene lookup returns CDR1 KGHSH and CDR2 LQKENI. The protocol was immunoSEQ multiplex PCR, while the TCRdb copy is restricted to in-frame clones and leaves out a portion. The sample gives 5,000 or so clones, roughly 72% of which show up once; 13% is in the top ten. Tissue from the graft was processed to free its intraepithelial and lamina propria lymphocytes. Concerning this clone: Its antigen is still unknown.

This chain connects TRBV18 to TRBJ1-4, with D possibly being TRBD1 (6 bases). The material was ileum tissue, obtained around 250 days after intestinal transplant. The TCR sequence derives from a human patient who received an intestinal transplant, so some T cells may come from the graft donor. CDR3 in amino acids: CASSPQFGTLGTNEKLFF. Here the CDR3 DNA reads TGTGCCAGCTCACCCCAGTTTGGGACACTGGGAACTAATGAAAAACTGTTTTTT.